Below are 20 T cell receptor beta chains sequenced from a single sample in a study of OX40 agonist ivuxolimab in advanced cancers. Produced via immunoSEQ multiplex PCR; TCRdb's table is partial and in-frame only. This table holds about 79,000 clones, about nine tenths found once. Material: CD4+ or CD8+ T cells sorted from blood, obtained in a trial of the OX40 agonist ivuxolimab. Receptors originate from an adult with an advanced solid tumor such as melanoma, head and neck, liver or kidney cancer.

V and J are TRBV9 and TRBJ2-3; D is perhaps TRBD1 or TRBD2 (5 bases each). The CDR3 spans 15 residues. V was pared by 3 bases and J by 0 bases, with 11 bases between. From germline, CDR1 is SGDLS and CDR2 YYNGEE. The CDR3, as DNA: TGTGCCAGCAGCGGAAGCGGACAAAGCACAGATACGCAGTATTTT. Its translation is CASSGSGQSTDTQYF.

CDR3 DNA sequence: TGTGCCAGCAGCCCACAACCCAAAAACATTCAGTACTTC. Translation gives CASSPQPKNIQYF. The chain links TRBV11-2 to TRBJ2-4; no firm D call. Germline V gives CDR1 SGHAT, CDR2 FQNNGV. This CDR3 has 13 residues. Trimming removed 5 bases at V and 2 bases at J, with 7 bases between.

The chain uses TRBV29-1 and TRBJ2-7; D is perhaps TRBD1 or TRBD2 (5 bases each). This CDR3 comprises 11 residues. Germline CDR1 reads SQVTM; CDR2 reads ANQGSEA. In DNA form, the CDR3 reads TGCAGTGGGACGGGAATTGAGGAGCAGTACTTC. Its protein is CSGTGIEEQYF.

The V gene is TRBV18, the J gene TRBJ2-1, with 7 bases lining up with TRBD1. CDR1 is KGHSH, CDR2 LQKENI, per germline. The CDR3 spans 14 residues. After removal of 8 bases from V and 9 bases from J, the junction contained 13 bases not matched to a gene. CDR3 sequence (DNA): TGTGCCAGCACAGGGGAACTAGATCAGGTTGAGCAGTTCTTC. It specifies CASTGELDQVEQFF.

This chain links TRBV7-6 with TRBJ2-2; 10 bases match TRBD2. The CDR3 runs to 16 residues. Germline CDR1 is SGHVS and CDR2 is FNYEAQ. Unmatched junction bases numbered 6, after V lost 2 bases and J lost 6 bases. The CDR3 DNA follows: TGTGCCAGCAGCTTAATCGGGACTAGCGCGGCCGGGGAGCTGTTTTTT. This codes for CASSLIGTSAAGELFF.

This clone was detected only once. This rearrangement joins TRBV28 to TRBJ1-2; D is possibly TRBD1 (6 bases). Germline CDR1 MDHEN, CDR2 SYDVKM. Between the trimmed V and J ends, which lost 3 bases and 2 bases, there was a span of 10 bases. CDR3 length equals 14 residues. CDR3 loop: CASSFNGQNYGYTF. The CDR3 nucleotides are TGTGCCAGCAGTTTTAATGGACAGAACTATGGCTACACCTTC.

The genes are TRBV9 and TRBJ1-4, with D unclear. V lost 3 bases and J lost 4, with 10 bases in between. Germline V CDR1 and CDR2: SGDLS, YYNGEE. CDR3 length equals 14 residues. The CDR3 bases are TGTGCCAGCAGCGGACGGGGAGATAATGAAAAACTGTTTTTT. Residues: CASSGRGDNEKLFF.

Only one count was recorded for this clone. The rearrangement uses TRBV7-9 and TRBJ2-2; 10 positions match TRBD2. Germline V gene data show CDR1 as SEHNR and CDR2 as FQNEAQ (reference sequence). This CDR3 contains 16 residues. V lost 4 bases to trimming and J lost 3 bases; unmatched junction nucleotides: 5. CDR3 nucleotide sequence: TGTGCCAGCAGCTCTAGCGGGAGCTGGTACACCGGGGAGCTGTTTTTT. It yields the protein CASSSSGSWYTGELFF.

This clone was counted once. The V call is TRBV5-1, the J call TRBJ2-2; 10 bases match TRBD2. The ends lost 1 base at V and 5 bases at J; junction bases unmatched: 8. Germline values: CDR1 SGHRS, CDR2 YFSETQ. There are 17 residues in the CDR3. The CDR3 spells CASSLSSSGRVTGELFF. CDR3 coding DNA: TGCGCCAGCAGCTTGAGCTCCAGCGGGAGGGTGACCGGGGAGCTGTTTTTT.

This chain connects TRBV11-2 to TRBJ2-5, with TRBD1 matching over 7 bases. CDR1 and CDR2 (germline): SGHAT, FQNNGV. The V and J ends lost 3 bases and 5 bases, in that order; junction bases with no gene match: 12. The CDR3 runs 16 residues. CDR3 coding DNA: TGTGCCAGCAGCTTCCTCTCGTGGGGCAGGGGGGAGACCCAGTACTTC. Its protein is CASSFLSWGRGETQYF.

The V call is TRBV5-1, the J call TRBJ2-2, with 7 bases matching TRBD2. From germline, CDR1 is SGHRS and CDR2 YFSETQ. J was trimmed by 6 bases and V by 4 bases; bases with no gene match: 6. The CDR3 is made up of 14 amino acids. CDR3: CASSRAGEAGELFF. The CDR3 nucleotides read TGCGCCAGCAGCCGGGCGGGAGAGGCCGGGGAGCTGTTTTTT. The complete variable domain, with remaining parts taken from reference TRBV5-1 and TRBJ2-2, reads KAGVTQTPRYLIKTRGQQVTLSCSPISGHRSVSWYQQTPGQGLQFLFEYFSETQRNKGNFPGRFSGRQFSNSRSEMNVSTLELGDSALYLCASSRAGEAGELFFGEGSRLTVL.

The chain uses TRBV25-1 and TRBJ2-5, with 9 bases matching TRBD1. J was trimmed by 1 base and V by 4 bases; bases with no gene match: 1. CDR1 is MGHDK and CDR2 is SYGVNS in the germline V gene. This CDR3 comprises 14 residues. The CDR3 DNA reads TGTGCCAGCAGTGGGGACAGGGCCCAAGAGACCCAGTACTTC. Protein: CASSGDRAQETQYF.

This clone was detected only once. DNA of the CDR3: TGCGCCAGCGGACAAGCGGGAGTCACAGATACGCAGTATTTT. Amino acids: CASGQAGVTDTQYF. The chain couples TRBV5-1 to TRBJ2-3; 8 positions match TRBD2. Trimming cost V 7 bases and J 2 bases; bases outside gene matches: 6. The CDR3 contains 14 residues. CDR1 is SGHRS and CDR2 is YFSETQ in the germline V gene.

The chain links TRBV10-3 to TRBJ2-5; TRBD2 aligns across 7 bases. V trimming: 3 bases; J trimming: 5 bases; junction bases outside the gene matches: 9. This CDR3 is 15 amino acids long. Germline values: CDR1 ENHRY, CDR2 SYGVKD. CDR3 in amino acids: CAISDLGGREETQYF. DNA of the CDR3: TGTGCCATCAGTGACCTCGGGGGGAGAGAGGAGACCCAGTACTTC.

The rearrangement links TRBV5-6 to TRBJ1-2; D is possibly TRBD1 (5 bases). CDR3 size: 15 residues. With 4 bases removed from V and 4 bases from J, the gap between germline ends came to 17 bases. Germline V CDR1 and CDR2: SGHDT, YYEEEE. CDR3 sequence: CASSRAGRRTYGYTF. For the CDR3, the DNA is TGTGCCAGCAGCCGCGCGGGACGGAGAACCTATGGCTACACCTTC.

The rearrangement uses TRBV7-3 and TRBJ1-2; D is unclear. Germline V gene data show CDR1 as SGHTA and CDR2 as FQGTGA. Trimming took off 1 base at V and 0 bases at J, with 12 bases between the two ends. The CDR3 spans 16 residues. The CDR3, as DNA: TGTGCCAGCAGCTTAATAGGACGGAACCCTAACTATGGCTACACCTTC. Translated, it gives CASSLIGRNPNYGYTF.

The chain uses TRBV28 and TRBJ1-1; D not resolved. Trimming cost V 3 bases and J 0 bases, with 5 bases left between them. This CDR3 contains 13 residues. Germline CDR1 and CDR2: MDHEN and SYDVKM. The CDR3 coding sequence is TGTGCCAGCAGTTTGACGATGAACACTGAAGCTTTCTTT. The encoded protein is CASSLTMNTEAFF.

The rearrangement joins TRBV28 to TRBJ2-3, with D possibly TRBD1 on 6 matching bases. The CDR3 consists of 14 residues. Germline V lookup: CDR1 MDHEN, CDR2 SYDVKM. The V gene lost 6 bases and the J gene lost 7 bases, with 17 bases spanning the gap. The CDR3 loop reads CASRVTGIENTQYF. CDR3 DNA sequence: TGTGCCAGCAGAGTCACAGGGATTGAGAATACGCAGTATTTT.

The chain has TRBV15 and TRBJ2-7; 7 bases match TRBD2. The V segment lost 8 bases and the J segment 4 bases; nucleotides outside the gene matches: 2. The CDR3 is 11 residues long. Germline V CDR1 and CDR2: LNHNV, YYDKDF (reference sequence). The CDR3: CATGGRYEQYF. DNA for the CDR3: TGTGCCACCGGCGGGAGATACGAGCAGTACTTC.

The V call is TRBV29-1, the J call TRBJ2-6, with D perhaps matching TRBD1 or TRBD2 (5 bases each). V was cut by 1 base and J by 2 bases, with 9 bases left in between. Germline V gives CDR1 SQVTM, CDR2 ANQGSEA. The length of the CDR3 is 15 residues. The CDR3 reads CSVEGLGAGANVLTF. CDR3 DNA sequence: TGCAGCGTTGAAGGACTGGGGGCTGGGGCCAACGTCCTGACTTTC.